The subject of this entry is one T cell receptor beta chain. As yet, its antigen is unknown. These data originate in a study of shared clonotypes between healthy human individuals. Study as a whole: In total, the donors were a couple of women and three men aged 18 to 49.

Each subset's genomic DNA was split evenly across several immunoSEQ plates. Profiled with immunoSEQ multiplex PCR; TCRdb holds only in-frame clones, not every one. This repertoire shows just over 2,000,000 clones, roughly 95% found once; its top ten account for more than 0.1%. Study outcomes and limitations: Generally, naive subsets (rather than memory subsets) showed larger estimated richness.

V was shortened by 2 bases and J by 2 bases, with 9 bases between the two germline ends. This CDR3 region has 14 residues. Germline V lookup: CDR1 SGHRS, CDR2 YFSETQ. The sequencing sample was made of naive CD4+ T cells sorted from blood. Regarding subset: CD45RA+ positively selected. The receptor's source is a man between 18 and 29 years old in good health. The chain has TRBV5-1 and TRBJ2-3, with D possibly matching TRBD2 (5 bases). The CDR3, as DNA: TGCGCCAGCAGCTTAGACTATTACACAGATACGCAGTATTTT. It encodes CASSLDYYTDTQYF.